This TCR beta chain was identified in a study of T-cell reconstitution after alpha-beta-depleted transplantation in children. This clonotype was recorded at least ten times. The library targeted TCRbeta and was prepared with unique molecular identifiers. From the PCR reads, TCRdb called clonotypes with MiXCR, one entry per CDR3 protein. The data hold approximately 300,000 distinct CDR3 sequences, with approximately 10% observed a single time. There are 16 residues in the CDR3. With V trimmed by 0 bases and J by 0 bases, 2 bases remained unmatched. In germline, CDR1 is SEHNR, CDR2 FQNEAQ (reference sequence).

The sample in question was peripheral blood, obtained 180 days after TCRalphabeta/CD19-depleted stem cell transplant. This sequence was found in a male patient aged 2 to 10 who had a stem cell transplant for chronic granulomatous disease, so the T cells may come from the graft donor. The J gene is TRBJ2-4, the V gene TRBV7-9, with 7 positions matching TRBD1. CDR3 region: CASSLATGVAKNIQYF. In DNA, the CDR3 is TGTGCCAGCAGCTTAGCTACAGGGGTAGCCAAAAACATTCAGTACTTC.